The next 23 T cell receptor beta chains were all read from a single sample in a study of T cell responses to AZD1222 COVID-19 vaccine. Clones were sequenced by immunoSEQ multiplex PCR, and TCRdb holds only the in-frame ones, with some missing. The table has roughly 150,000 clones, approximately 89% seen once; the top ten hold 1% to 1.5%. This specimen consisted of peripheral blood, obtained 28 days after the second AZD1222 dose. These receptors originate from an adult who received the AZD1222 COVID-19 vaccine.

This rearrangement joins TRBV7-3 to TRBJ2-1; tentative D call: TRBD2 (6 bases). V lost 1 base to trimming and J lost 3 bases, with 13 bases between them. Germline V CDR1 and CDR2: SGHTA, FQGTGA. CDR3 length: 16 amino acids. CDR3 bases: TGTGCCAGCAGCTTAAGTGGCGGGACCTTCTACAATGAGCAGTTCTTC. Translating it yields CASSLSGGTFYNEQFF.

The J gene is TRBJ1-2, the V gene TRBV27; D is perhaps TRBD1 (6 bases). The V end was cut by 2 bases, the J end by 8 bases, with 12 bases between. Germline CDR1 MNHEY, CDR2 SMNVEV (reference sequence). The CDR3 has 13 residues. CDR3: CASSLMEGVGYTF. The CDR3 region has the DNA TGTGCCAGCAGTTTAATGGAGGGGGTAGGCTACACCTTC.

The chain couples TRBV7-3 to TRBJ2-3; 13 bases line up with TRBD2. Germline trimming cut 2 bases from V and 8 bases from J; bases unmatched to any gene: 7. The CDR3 loop spans 16 amino acids. Germline V lookup: CDR1 SGHTA, CDR2 FQGTGA. Here the CDR3 reads CASSLVPTSGGITQYF. DNA for the CDR3: TGTGCCAGCAGCTTAGTCCCGACTAGCGGGGGGATTACGCAGTATTTT.

In its sample, this clone was seen once. The chain links TRBV27 to TRBJ1-5; D is unclear. Germline V gene lookup returns CDR1 MNHEY and CDR2 SMNVEV (reference sequence). Trimming stripped 1 base from V and 8 bases from J, with 12 bases between. This CDR3 comprises 14 residues. CDR3: CASSLFPGPKPQHF. The CDR3 DNA sequence: TGTGCCAGCAGTTTATTCCCAGGCCCAAAGCCCCAGCATTTT.

The chain recombines TRBV28 with TRBJ2-7; D possibly matches TRBD1 or TRBD2 (6 bases each). V was trimmed by 3 bases and J by 1 base, leaving 16 bases between them. The length of the CDR3 is 16 residues. Per the germline V gene, CDR1 is MDHEN and CDR2 is SYDVKM. The CDR3 DNA follows: TGTGCCAGCAGTTTTTGGGGGCCTAGCGAGTCCTACGAGCAGTACTTC. Translated, it gives CASSFWGPSESYEQYF.

This chain joins TRBV28 and TRBJ1-5; TRBD1 might be the D (5 bases). Germline V gene lookup returns CDR1 MDHEN and CDR2 SYDVKM. V was clipped by 2 bases and J by 6 bases, with 26 bases between them. This CDR3 region has 19 residues. The CDR3 is CASSLVSGSLGGGGQPQHF. For the CDR3, the DNA is TGTGCCAGCAGTTTAGTTTCTGGTTCACTAGGTGGTGGGGGTCAGCCCCAGCATTTT.

The chain has TRBV6-4 and TRBJ2-1; D call uncertain. The CDR3 runs to 15 residues. Germline values: CDR1 MRHNA, CDR2 SNTAGT. Trimming took 6 bases from V and 4 from J, leaving 16 bases between them. CDR3 sequence reads: CASSQSAARYNEQFF. CDR3 bases: TGTGCCAGCAGCCAGTCGGCGGCCAGATACAATGAGCAGTTCTTC.

This clone was found a few times. The V and J genes are TRBV5-1 and TRBJ2-7, with TRBD1 identical over 10 bases. There are 16 residues in the CDR3. V shed 0 bases, J shed 4 bases, and the junction held 7 bases outside the gene matches. CDR1 is SGHRS, CDR2 YFSETQ, per germline. CDR3 nucleotides: TGCGCCAGCAGCTTGGGCGGGACAGGGGATCTATACGAGCAGTACTTC. It encodes CASSLGGTGDLYEQYF.

The gene calls are TRBV19 and TRBJ1-5, with a possible D match to TRBD1 (5 bases). The length of the CDR3 is 17 residues. V lost 6 bases and J lost 3, with 21 bases in between. Germline V gene data show CDR1 as LNHDA and CDR2 as SQIVND (reference sequence). Here the CDR3 reads CASRLRGPKYSNQPQHF. CDR3 sequence (DNA): TGTGCCAGTAGGCTACGGGGCCCGAAGTATTCCAATCAGCCCCAGCATTTT.

This clone was counted once. Other DNA sequences in the same sample also yield this CDR3. The chain uses TRBV6-1 and TRBJ2-7; D is perhaps TRBD1 (6 bases). V was trimmed by 3 bases and J by 4 bases, leaving 10 bases between them. The CDR3 has 13 amino acids. CDR1 is MNHNS and CDR2 is SASEGT in the germline V gene. The CDR3 here is CASSDWTAYEQYF. The CDR3 nucleotides read TGTGCCAGCAGTGATTGGACAGCTTACGAGCAGTACTTC.

The V call is TRBV19, the J call TRBJ1-6, with D hard to call. Deletions cut 2 bases from V and 10 bases from J, with 12 bases between. CDR3 length: 14 amino acids. The germline gives CDR1 LNHDA, CDR2 SQIVND (reference sequence). DNA of the CDR3: TGTGCCAGTAGTATATCCGGGGTCGAATCACCCCTCCACTTT. Its protein product is CASSISGVESPLHF.

This clone was observed once. The V call is TRBV4-3, the J call TRBJ1-2; possible D gene TRBD1, 6 bases. Per the germline V gene, CDR1 is LGHNA and CDR2 is YSLEER. V was trimmed by 2 bases and J by 4 bases, leaving 17 bases between them. The length of the CDR3 is 16 residues. The CDR3 sequence is CASSQFRDNGPYGYTF. The CDR3 DNA is TGCGCCAGCAGCCAATTCCGGGACAACGGACCCTATGGCTACACCTTC.

In DNA, the CDR3 is TGTGCCAGCAGTTACCGGGACAGAAGCTCCTATAATTCACCCCTCCACTTT. It yields the protein CASSYRDRSSYNSPLHF. The rearrangement links TRBV6-2 or TRBV6-3 to TRBJ1-6; 7 bases line up with TRBD1. Trimming at V came to 2 bases and at J to 0 bases, leaving 4 bases not matched to a gene. The CDR3 is 17 amino acids. Per germline, CDR1 MNHEY and CDR2 SVGEGT.

The chain links TRBV11-2 to TRBJ2-1, with D perhaps matching TRBD2 (6 bases). Germline loops: CDR1 SGHAT, CDR2 FQNNGV. The CDR3 extends over 16 amino acids. V shed 3 bases and J shed 5 bases, with 17 bases lying between them. CDR3 region: CASSLYVGGLHNEQFF. In DNA form, the CDR3 reads TGTGCCAGCAGCTTGTATGTTGGGGGACTCCACAATGAGCAGTTCTTC.

This clone was counted once. The chain carries TRBV2 and TRBJ2-2, with 7 bases matching TRBD1. Trimming took 9 bases from V and 6 from J; bases not matched to a gene: 4. Germline V gene lookup returns CDR1 SNHLY and CDR2 FYNNEI. The CDR3 is 12 amino acids. CDR3 nucleotide sequence: TGTGCCAGGAGTCAGGGGGCCGGGGAGCTGTTTTTT. This gives the protein CARSQGAGELFF.

The chain joins TRBV5-1 to TRBJ1-2, with D unclear. The CDR3 loop spans 16 amino acids. Germline values: CDR1 SGHRS, CDR2 YFSETQ. V was clipped by 3 bases and J by 3 bases, with 18 bases between them. The DNA for the CDR3 is TGCGCCAGCAGCTCCGGAGGAAGTTCGATAGACTATGGCTACACCTTC. The encoded protein is CASSSGGSSIDYGYTF.

This clone has only one observation. The rearrangement links TRBV28 to TRBJ2-1, with TRBD2 matching over 8 bases. The CDR3 is 15 amino acids. The trim removed 7 bases at V and 7 bases at J, leaving 12 bases unmatched. Germline V gene data show CDR1 as MDHEN and CDR2 as SYDVKM. In nucleotides, the CDR3 is TGTGCCAGCACCCCGGGACTAGTGGCGGGGAATGAGCAGTTCTTC. Translation: CASTPGLVAGNEQFF.

The chain uses TRBV28 and TRBJ2-7, with D uncertain. The germline V gene encodes CDR1 MDHEN and CDR2 SYDVKM. The V end lost 5 bases, the J end lost 3 bases, and 14 bases lay between the germline ends. The CDR3 has 14 residues. The CDR3 is CASSPPVVNYEQYF. The CDR3, as DNA: TGTGCCAGCAGTCCACCGGTGGTAAACTACGAGCAGTACTTC.

This clone was seen a single time. This chain uses TRBV7-6 with TRBJ2-1, with 12 bases that match TRBD2. Germline CDR1 is SGHVS and CDR2 is FNYEAQ. This CDR3 contains 19 residues. The V gene end was trimmed by 6 bases and the J gene end by 6 bases; junction bases not matched to a gene: 18. CDR3 nucleotide sequence: TGTGCCAGCAGGCGGGACAATCGGCTAGCGGGGGGGCCAGGCAATGAGCAGTTCTTC. As protein: CASRRDNRLAGGPGNEQFF.

This chain links TRBV7-6 with TRBJ1-2; 9 positions match TRBD1. The CDR3 sequence is 15 residues long. The trim removed 5 bases at V and 3 bases at J, leaving 7 bases unmatched. Germline V gives CDR1 SGHVS, CDR2 FNYEAQ. The CDR3 nucleotides read TGTGCCAGCAGCAGCAGACAGGGGGTTGACTATGGCTACACCTTC. Amino acids: CASSSRQGVDYGYTF. The variable domain in full, completed from reference TRBV7-6 and TRBJ1-2, reads GAGVSQSPRYKVTKRGQDVALRCDPISGHVSLYWYRQALGQGPEFLTYFNYEAQQDKSGLPNDRFSAERPEGSISTLTIQRTEQRDSAMYRCASSSRQGVDYGYTFGSGTRLTVV.

This chain links TRBV23-1 with TRBJ2-7, with 10 bases matching TRBD2. TRBV23-1 is an ORF, with its function uncertain. V lost 4 bases and J lost 2; bases outside the gene matches: 5. The CDR3 spans 15 residues. CDR3 sequence (DNA): TGCGCCAGCAGTCCGGGACTAGCGATCACCTACGAGCAGTACTTC. This sequence encodes CASSPGLAITYEQYF.

This clone was observed once. The V and J genes are TRBV4-2 and TRBJ2-3; D unclear. This CDR3 comprises 15 residues. V dropped 1 base and J dropped 1 base, with 9 bases sitting between them. Germline V gives CDR1 LGHNA, CDR2 YNFKEQ. CDR3 protein: CASSQGSVGTDTQYF. CDR3 nucleotides: TGTGCCAGCAGCCAAGGGAGCGTAGGCACAGATACGCAGTATTTT.

This sequence joins TRBV28 and TRBJ2-2; D is unclear. Trimming took 3 bases from V and 5 from J, leaving 7 bases between them. The germline CDR1 and CDR2 sequences are MDHEN and SYDVKM. There are 13 residues in the CDR3. This CDR3 reads CASSFGGTGELFF. CDR3 DNA sequence: TGTGCCAGCAGTTTCGGCGGAACCGGGGAGCTGTTTTTT.